The clone carrying this TCR beta chain occurred once. This sample was taken from a study of radiotherapy plus CTLA-4 blockade in lung cancer. Here immunoSEQ multiplex PCR was the method, and the copy in TCRdb shows in-frame clones only, minus some. The sample carries about 67,000 clones, approximately 76% recorded once. The CDR3 loop spans 16 amino acids. J lost 4 bases, V lost 6 bases, and 8 bases had no gene match. CDR1 is SQVTM, CDR2 ANQGSEA, per germline. Material: peripheral blood, obtained from a patient treated with radiotherapy plus ipilimumab. The chain links TRBV29-1 to TRBJ2-1; 14 nucleotides line up with TRBD2. This TCR was sampled from a human donor with non-small cell lung cancer whose response to radiotherapy plus ipilimumab could not be evaluated. Some clones in this sample may be carry-over from other donors' samples. CDR3 coding DNA: TGCAGCGTAGAACCCGGGACTAGCGGGGGTTACAATGAGCAGTTCTTC. This gives the protein CSVEPGTSGGYNEQFF.